This T cell receptor beta chain was recovered during a study of cytomegalovirus exposure and HLA in healthy donors. In the PCR, 60 Vbeta and 13 Jbeta primers were used. Profiling relied on immunoSEQ multiplex PCR, and the TCRdb table lists in-frame clones only, not all of them. The table includes 100,000 to 150,000 clones, 70% to 85% detected once. Germline CDR1 is MNHNS and CDR2 is SASEGT. With 5 bases removed from V and 1 base from J, the gap between germline ends came to 14 bases. The CDR3 extends over 15 amino acids. General study results and limits: Judged likely to be a sequencing artifact was a cluster of highly shared sequence variants.

With regard to this clone: Its antigen remains unknown.

This chain joins TRBV6-1 and TRBJ2-5; D may be TRBD2 (5 bases). The sample consisted of PBMCs. This TCR was sampled from a woman aged 55 to 70 in good health and CMV-seropositive. CDR3 sequence reads: CASSISVPPQETQYF. As DNA, the CDR3 is TGTGCCAGCAGTATTAGCGTTCCCCCCCAAGAGACCCAGTACTTC.